There are a few counts of the clone carrying this TCR beta chain. Its cognate antigen is unknown. TCRdb called the reads again in MiXCR, with one record for every CDR3 protein. Altogether some 920,000 distinct CDR3 sequences are present, around 30% being singletons, with the ten largest covering 11% to 15%. These data belong to a study of T cell repertoires in cytomegalovirus infection. Study at large: Recently identified HLA-C-restricted CMV epitopes were used, and well-studied HLA-B-restricted CMV epitopes were used as well. It was the public TCR beta signatures that indicated both CMV infection and matching HLA type.

Germline CDR1 is MNHEY and CDR2 is SMNVEV (reference sequence). With V trimmed by 2 bases and J by 7 bases, 6 bases remained unmatched. The CDR3 has 16 residues. Regarding the study as a whole: Across the ex vivo response, the dominant clonotypes were HLA-C-restricted CMV-specific TCR beta clonotypes.

The rearrangement uses TRBV27 and TRBJ2-1; 12 positions match TRBD2. Specimen: cultured CD8+ T cells from PBMCs, collected from culture after CMV antigen stimulation. The clonotype was recovered from a human donor in good health (CMV status not recorded). Some clones in this sample may be carry-over from other donors' samples. The CDR3 DNA is TGTGCCAGCAGTTTAACCCGCGGACTAGCGGGGAATGAGCAGTTCTTC. This gives the protein CASSLTRGLAGNEQFF.